This T cell receptor (beta chain) stems from a study of shared clonotypes between healthy human individuals. Concerning this clone itself: Other DNA sequences in this specimen translate into the identical CDR3.

It was roughly 190 ng DNA, 31,000 or so T cell genomes, that sorted-subset replicate PCRs used. Sequenced by immunoSEQ multiplex PCR; TCRdb stores in-frame clones only, minus some. This sample has about 2 million clones; roughly 94% occur once, and the top ten carry more than 0.95%. V lost 0 bases to trimming and J lost 5 bases, with 4 bases between them. The CDR3 covers 12 residues. Germline CDR1 reads SGHDT; CDR2 reads YYEEEE. The naive CD8 subset, CD45RO-negative cells positively selected for CCR7, excluded terminally differentiated effector memory CD45RA+ cells. Specimen: naive CD8+ T cells sorted from blood. The V and J genes are TRBV5-6 and TRBJ2-3, with no clear D. This sequence was found in a man aged 18 to 30 in good health. CDR3 sequence: CASSLGIDTQYF. The CDR3, as DNA: TGTGCCAGCAGCTTGGGTATAGATACGCAGTATTTT.